This entry lists 14 T cell receptor beta chains sequenced from one sample in a study of technical replicates of blood from a few donors. TCRdb's copy holds only in-frame clones and misses some; the assay was immunoSEQ multiplex PCR. The sample has more than 10,000 clones, roughly 94% seen once; the top ten hold 5.5% to 7.5%. The sample comprised PBMCs. These TCRs come from a human donor in good health.

The rearrangement uses TRBV6-6 and TRBJ2-1, with 10 bases fitting TRBD1. There are 16 residues in the CDR3. With 2 bases clipped from V and 8 bases from J, the junction kept 9 bases outside the gene matches. The germline V gene encodes CDR1 MNHNY and CDR2 SVGAGI (reference sequence). The CDR3 reads CASSYPVDRGSDEQFF. CDR3 nucleotides: TGTGCCAGCAGTTACCCAGTGGACAGGGGGAGCGATGAGCAGTTCTTC.

The chain uses TRBV20-1 and TRBJ2-5; D uncertain. The CDR3 covers 11 residues. V shed 7 bases and J shed 3 bases, with 9 bases lying between them. Germline CDR1 reads DFQATT; CDR2 reads SNEGSKA (reference sequence). The chain's CDR3 is CSVPLKETQYF. The CDR3 bases are TGCAGTGTTCCACTGAAAGAGACCCAGTACTTC.

The chain uses TRBV19 and TRBJ1-5; 10 bases agree with TRBD1. CDR3 length equals 16 residues. Germline CDR1 reads LNHDA; CDR2 reads SQIVND (reference sequence). V trimming: 3 bases; J trimming: 2 bases; junction bases outside the gene matches: 4. This CDR3 reads CASSMVGTGGNQPQHF. The DNA of the CDR3 is TGTGCCAGTAGTATGGTCGGGACAGGGGGCAATCAGCCCCAGCATTTT.

The chain carries TRBV7-3 and TRBJ2-3; TRBD2 matches 8 bases. Germline-derived CDR1 and CDR2 are SGHTA and FQGTGA. V was clipped by 5 bases and J by 4 bases; unmatched bases: 8. The CDR3 has 15 residues. The CDR3 DNA reads TGTGCCAGCAGCCTTAGCGGGGACACCTCAGATACGCAGTATTTT. This encodes CASSLSGDTSDTQYF.

The sample holds one count of this clone. J is TRBJ2-2 and V is TRBV7-9; 7 bases match TRBD2. CDR1 and CDR2 (germline): SEHNR, FQNEAQ (reference sequence). With 5 bases clipped from V and 5 bases from J, the junction kept 11 bases outside the gene matches. The CDR3 length is 16 residues. The CDR3 DNA reads as TGTGCCAGCAGCCAGCAGGCGGGAGTATATACCGGGGAGCTGTTTTTT. It specifies CASSQQAGVYTGELFF.

The V call is TRBV18, the J call TRBJ1-1, with a tentative D call TRBD1 (6 bases). Trimming removed 1 base from V and 0 bases from J, with 6 bases in between. CDR3 length: 14 residues. The germline CDR1 and CDR2 sequences are KGHSH and LQKENI. CDR3 protein: CASSPQGVNTEAFF. As DNA, the CDR3 is TGTGCCAGCTCACCACAGGGGGTGAACACTGAAGCTTTCTTT.

The rearrangement joins TRBV25-1 to TRBJ1-4, with D perhaps TRBD1 (5 bases). The ends were cut back, 0 bases at V and 4 bases at J, with 15 bases in the middle. The CDR3 consists of 17 residues. Germline CDR1 MGHDK, CDR2 SYGVNS. CDR3 DNA: TGTGCCAGCAGTGAATACGGGCAGGGCCTGAGTAATGAAAAACTGTTTTTT. This translates into CASSEYGQGLSNEKLFF.

This chain joins TRBV5-6 and TRBJ2-5; weak D call: TRBD1 (5 bases). Germline assignment: CDR1 SGHDT and CDR2 YYEEEE. The V and J ends lost 1 base and 5 bases respectively, with 15 bases between them. This CDR3 spans 15 amino acids. The CDR3 DNA is TGTGCCAGCAGCTTGCGGGCAGGGAAGGGGGAGACCCAGTACTTC. Translating gives CASSLRAGKGETQYF.

In nucleotides, the CDR3 is TGCGCCAGCAGCCAAGTGGGGGCTGGCACAGATACGCAGTATTTT. Translation: CASSQVGAGTDTQYF. The V gene is TRBV4-1, the J gene TRBJ2-3; possibly TRBD1 for D (6 bases). Germline CDR1 MGHRA, CDR2 YSYEKL. The CDR3 extends over 15 amino acids. Trimming took 1 base from V and 1 from J, leaving 9 bases between them.

The J gene is TRBJ2-1, the V gene TRBV9; TRBD1 aligns across 8 bases. This CDR3 has 14 amino acids. The V gene end was trimmed by 4 bases and the J gene end by 10 bases; junction bases not matched to a gene: 10. Germline V CDR1 and CDR2: SGDLS, YYNGEE. The CDR3 DNA sequence: TGTGCCAGCAGCCCCCGCCAGGGGGCAGGGGAGCAGTTCTTC. Residues: CASSPRQGAGEQFF.

The V call is TRBV28, the J call TRBJ2-7, with TRBD2 matching over 11 bases. With 8 bases clipped from V and 5 bases from J, the junction kept 11 bases outside the gene matches. The CDR3 has 15 residues. Germline loops: CDR1 MDHEN, CDR2 SYDVKM. CDR3 sequence: CASGPSTSGIHEQYF. The CDR3 bases are TGTGCCAGCGGACCTTCGACTAGCGGGATCCACGAGCAGTACTTC.

This clone showed up just once. The chain combines TRBV28 with TRBJ1-5, with D possibly TRBD1 on 5 matching bases. The CDR3 is 15 residues long. Germline values: CDR1 MDHEN, CDR2 SYDVKM. The V gene lost 4 bases and the J gene lost 8 bases, with 18 bases spanning the gap. The CDR3 spells CASSSDSGTQEPQHF. The CDR3 region has the DNA TGTGCCAGCAGTTCGGATTCAGGGACTCAGGAGCCCCAGCATTTT.

The chain links TRBV6-1 to TRBJ2-7; TRBD2 aligns across 7 bases. With 6 bases clipped from V and 2 bases from J, the junction kept 4 bases outside the gene matches. CDR1 is MNHNS and CDR2 is SASEGT in the germline V gene. The length of the CDR3 is 13 residues. The CDR3 DNA reads as TGTGCCAGCAGGCGGGAGTCCCCCTACGAGCAGTACTTC. Protein product: CASRRESPYEQYF.

This chain connects TRBV18 to TRBJ2-7, with TRBD2 matching 11 bases. V dropped 2 bases and J dropped 3; count of bases not matched to a gene: 15. The CDR3 consists of 19 residues. Germline V gene sequence: CDR1 KGHSH, CDR2 LQKENI. In nucleotides, the CDR3 is TGTGCCAGCTCACCAGAGACAGGGGGTTTACTAGCGGGAGACTACGAGCAGTACTTC. Translated: CASSPETGGLLAGDYEQYF.